Listed below are T cell receptor beta chains from one sample, sequenced in a study of CXCR3-negative and CXCR3-positive naive CD8 T cells. TCRdb reprocessed the 5' RACE reads; each CDR3 protein has one entry and no DNA is given. Recorded for this sample: 65,000 to 75,000 distinct CDR3 sequences. The source material was naive CXCR3- CD8+ T cells from blood. These receptor sequences come from a human donor in good health. Some clones in this sample may be carry-over from other donors' samples. CDR3s include the opening cysteine and the closing phenylalanine or tryptophan. Fields, in order: J gene, V gene, clone size, CDR3 protein. The listing skips clone size in some rows; elsewhere it reads once, few, many or a size class.

J: TRBJ2-1; V: TRBV6-2/TRBV6-3; size: -; CDR3: CASRTPLLAGRDEQFF
J: TRBJ2-5; V: TRBV6-2/TRBV6-3; size: -; CDR3: CARLLPRDRHREETQYF
J: TRBJ1-5; V: TRBV5-6; size: -; CDR3: CASSFWGTDVDASNQPQHF
J: TRBJ2-7; V: TRBV7-6; size: -; CDR3: CASSLAEDEQYF
J: TRBJ2-5; V: TRBV7-6; size: -; CDR3: CASSLPKGGYSSQETQYF
J: TRBJ2-7; V: TRBV7-9; size: -; CDR3: CASSPGQGFYEQYF
J: TRBJ2-6; V: TRBV4-3; size: -; CDR3: CASSQDLAGGGYSGANVLTF
J: TRBJ1-1; V: TRBV28; size: -; CDR3: CASSWDIVNTEAFF
J: TRBJ2-5; V: TRBV20-1; size: -; CDR3: CSARDRGSGVETQYF
J: TRBJ2-7; V: TRBV11-2; size: -; CDR3: CASSLPGGFTYEQYF
J: TRBJ2-2; V: TRBV29-1; size: -; CDR3: CSVEVGFGTGELFF
J: TRBJ2-5; V: TRBV15; size: -; CDR3: CATSRPPEDWEYF
J: TRBJ2-5; V: TRBV4-1; size: -; CDR3: CASSSLMYQETQYF
J: TRBJ1-1; V: TRBV4-2; size: -; CDR3: CASSPLQGANTEAFF
J: TRBJ1-2; V: TRBV30; size: -; CDR3: CAWHTDYGYTF
J: TRBJ1-4; V: TRBV6-5; size: -; CDR3: CASSYGSLGTNEKLFF
J: TRBJ2-1; V: TRBV11-2; size: -; CDR3: CASSLGSGGAYEQFF
J: TRBJ1-1; V: TRBV12-2; size: medium-sized; CDR3: CASRLPGREAFF
J: TRBJ2-1; V: TRBV9; size: -; CDR3: CASSAGLAGFEQFF
J: TRBJ2-7; V: TRBV7-2; size: -; CDR3: CASSSDSAYYEQYF
J: TRBJ2-1; V: TRBV5-1; size: -; CDR3: CASSPLGTYNEQFF
J: TRBJ2-1; V: TRBV5-1; size: -; CDR3: CASSLAGGAAFFGEHNEQFF
J: TRBJ1-4; V: TRBV7-3; size: -; CDR3: CASSPLDSNEKLFF
J: TRBJ1-1; V: TRBV4-1; size: -; CDR3: CASSQVTGNTEAFF
J: TRBJ2-7; V: TRBV24-1; size: -; CDR3: CATSERRTGEQYF
J: TRBJ2-7; V: TRBV5-6; size: -; CDR3: CASSSRGRFYEQYF
J: TRBJ1-1; V: TRBV7-6; size: -; CDR3: CASSLGSGGDTEAFF
J: TRBJ2-7; V: TRBV29-1; size: -; CDR3: CSVDEGTGGINEQYF
J: TRBJ1-2; V: TRBV5-1; size: -; CDR3: CASSFDRAHNYGYTF
J: TRBJ2-7; V: TRBV19; size: -; CDR3: CASRGTDPTYEQYF
J: TRBJ1-2; V: TRBV29-1; size: -; CDR3: CSVEEADSEGYTF
J: TRBJ2-7; V: TRBV25-1; size: -; CDR3: CASSPIDGTGAYEQYF
J: TRBJ2-2; V: TRBV29-1; size: -; CDR3: CSVDQGAIGELFF
J: TRBJ2-7; V: TRBV29-1; size: -; CDR3: CSVFRRGEQYF
J: TRBJ2-1; V: TRBV12-3/TRBV12-4; size: -; CDR3: CASSQLGIGHNEQFF
J: TRBJ1-2; V: TRBV20-1; size: -; CDR3: CSADDREELNYGYTF
J: TRBJ2-7; V: TRBV11-2; size: -; CDR3: CASSLEAGATF
J: TRBJ2-2; V: TRBV7-6; size: -; CDR3: CASSEQGAGELFF
J: TRBJ2-7; V: TRBV28; size: -; CDR3: CASSSPRDRVFLYEQYF
J: TRBJ1-1; V: TRBV2; size: -; CDR3: CASTEGGNTEAFF
J: TRBJ2-1; V: TRBV29-1; size: -; CDR3: CSAEGQGHYNEQFF
J: TRBJ2-3; V: TRBV12-3/TRBV12-4; size: -; CDR3: CASTSGGSDTQYF
J: TRBJ2-5; V: TRBV5-1; size: -; CDR3: CASSAGTEETQYF
J: TRBJ2-7; V: TRBV27; size: -; CDR3: CASSPTATYEQYF
J: TRBJ2-1; V: TRBV7-9; size: -; CDR3: CASSFPSLAVSYNEQFF
J: TRBJ2-7; V: TRBV4-3; size: -; CDR3: CASSQDRGGYEQYF
J: TRBJ2-5; V: TRBV7-6; size: -; CDR3: CASSSQGRETQYF
J: TRBJ2-5; V: TRBV28; size: -; CDR3: CASSPSAGGTRETQYF
J: TRBJ1-6; V: TRBV21-1; size: medium-sized; CDR3: CASSGSDHSYNSPLHF
J: TRBJ2-2; V: TRBV4-2; size: -; CDR3: CASSQVTGELFF
J: TRBJ1-1; V: TRBV7-9; size: -; CDR3: CASSPTGTPEAFF
J: TRBJ2-7; V: TRBV10-2; size: -; CDR3: CASSEYASEQYF
J: TRBJ2-5; V: TRBV7-2; size: -; CDR3: CASSLRGPMALQETQYF
J: TRBJ2-7; V: TRBV5-1; size: -; CDR3: CASSPGVTSGNYEQYF
J: TRBJ2-1; V: TRBV7-9; size: -; CDR3: CASSSELRSIYNEQFF
J: TRBJ1-1; V: TRBV27; size: -; CDR3: CASSFGIEYLNTEAFF
J: TRBJ2-5; V: TRBV4-1; size: -; CDR3: CASSLTTGQETQYF
J: TRBJ2-7; V: TRBV7-9; size: -; CDR3: CASLDRGAYEQYF
J: TRBJ2-7; V: TRBV29-1; size: -; CDR3: CSAGIRGGTPYEQYF